What follows are 12 T cell receptor beta chains derived from one specimen sequenced in a study of blood T cells in healthy people across ages. Primed by a sample-barcoded 5' primer and a J-beta primer mix, a second PCR proceeded for roughly 6 to 12 cycles. One entry per CDR3 protein, called by TCRdb with MiXCR from the 5' RACE reads. The profile shows under 700,000 distinct CDR3 sequences, 20% to 30% of them singletons. The same data also went into a second study, on T cells of mothers and their children.

The sample taken for sequencing was blood. These receptors were taken from a boy between 10 and 17 years old in good health.

This clonotype was counted ten times or more. This rearrangement joins TRBV6-1 to TRBJ2-5, with 14 bases fitting TRBD2. The end of the DNA is better explained by TRBJ2-1, so the J call may be wrong. This CDR3 is 15 amino acids long. CDR1 and CDR2 (germline): MNHNS, SASEGT. The CDR3 spells CASSVRTSGGSEQFF. CDR3 coding DNA: TGTGCCAGCAGTGTCCGGACTAGCGGGGGGTCTGAGCAGTTCTTC.

The V call is TRBV28, the J call TRBJ1-5; D unresolved. CDR1 is MDHEN and CDR2 is SYDVKM in the germline V gene. The CDR3 consists of 13 residues. V dropped 4 bases and J dropped 3 bases, with 7 bases sitting between them. CDR3 loop: CASSYTYNQPQHF. The CDR3 region has the DNA TGTGCCAGCAGTTACACCTACAATCAGCCCCAGCATTTT. The complete variable domain, with remaining parts taken from reference TRBV28 and TRBJ1-5, reads DVKVTQSSRYLVKRTGEKVFLECVQDMDHENMFWYRQDPGLGLRLIYFSYDVKMKEKGDIPEGYSVSREKKERFSLILESASTNQTSMYLCASSYTYNQPQHFGDGTRLSIL.

Of note for this clonotype: Relative to the germline gene, one junction end is altered; a read error may explain this. The genes are TRBV6-6 and TRBJ2-7; D not resolved. The germline CDR1 and CDR2 sequences are MNHNY and SVGAGI (reference sequence). The CDR3 has 14 residues. CDR3 DNA: TGTGCCAGCAGTTGGGTCGAAAACTCCTATGAGCAGTACTTC. Its protein product is CASSWVENSYEQYF.

This clonotype was detected a few times. V is TRBV4-1 and J is TRBJ2-7; TRBD2 is a possible D gene (6 bases). Germline CDR1 MGHRA, CDR2 YSYEKL. The V and J ends lost 1 base and 2 bases respectively, with 12 bases between them. The CDR3 runs to 15 residues. CDR3 in DNA: TGCGCCAGCAGCCAAGGAGCGGGCAGAGCCTACGAGCAGTACTTC. This sequence encodes CASSQGAGRAYEQYF.

In this sample, this clonotype turned up a few times. The CDR3 here is CASSPSASGRAEGEQFF. CDR3 DNA sequence: TGTGCCAGCTCACCCTCGGCTAGCGGGAGGGCCGAGGGTGAGCAGTTCTTC. The V and J genes are TRBV18 and TRBJ2-1; 12 bases are shared with TRBD2. Germline CDR1 and CDR2: KGHSH and LQKENI. V dropped 3 bases and J dropped 9; count of bases not matched to a gene: 12. The CDR3 extends over 17 amino acids.

This clonotype was counted a few times. The gene calls are TRBV7-8 and TRBJ1-4, with D unresolved. Per the germline V gene, CDR1 is SGHVS and CDR2 is FQNEAQ. The CDR3 spans 16 residues. Deletions cut 2 bases from V and 3 bases from J, with 13 bases between. This chain's CDR3 is CASSLTPPLPNEKLFF. The DNA of the CDR3 is TGTGCCAGCAGCTTAACGCCGCCCCTTCCTAATGAAAAACTGTTTTTT.

This clonotype turned up a few times. The chain carries TRBV6-6 and TRBJ2-1; D ambiguous. The germline CDR1 and CDR2 sequences are MNHNY and SVGAGI (reference sequence). The germline V and J ends were trimmed by 6 bases and 5 bases, with 8 bases remaining between them. This CDR3 is built from 12 residues. The CDR3 nucleotides are TGTGCCAGCAGCGACGAGGACAATGAGCAGTTCTTC. The encoded protein is CASSDEDNEQFF.

This clonotype has ten or more counts. J is TRBJ2-5 and V is TRBV7-2; a possible D gene is TRBD1 (6 bases). The DNA end lines up better with TRBJ2-7; the J call may be wrong. CDR3 length: 13 residues. CDR1 is SGHTA, CDR2 FQGNSA, per germline. Written as DNA, the CDR3 is TGTGCCAGCAGCCCCTGGACAGATTACGAGCAGTACTTC. Protein product: CASSPWTDYEQYF.

V gene TRBV7-8 combines with J gene TRBJ1-4, with a weak D call TRBD1 (6 bases). The germline V gene encodes CDR1 SGHVS and CDR2 FQNEAQ. V was clipped by 5 bases and J by 5 bases, with 15 bases between them. The CDR3 length is 15 residues. In DNA, the CDR3 is TGTGCCAGCAGCCCGATTTATACAGGGAATGAAAAACTGTTTTTT. It encodes CASSPIYTGNEKLFF.

About this clonotype itself: An end of the junction differs from the germline gene, which may be a read error. The chain recombines TRBV5-6 with TRBJ2-7; TRBD1 aligns across 7 bases. The CDR3 sequence is 14 residues long. The germline CDR1 and CDR2 sequences are SGHDT and YYEEEE. The CDR3 DNA is TGTGCCAGCACCTTGGACAGGTATCCCTACGAGCAGTACTTC. This codes for CASTLDRYPYEQYF.

This clonotype was seen only a few times. The chain carries TRBV28 and TRBJ2-4, with a possible D match to TRBD2 (6 bases). CDR3 length equals 11 residues. Trimming took 5 bases from V and 9 from J, leaving 8 bases between them. CDR1 and CDR2 from the germline V gene are MDHEN and SYDVKM. CDR3 region: CASSAGGIQYF. The CDR3 coding sequence is TGTGCCAGCAGTGCCGGGGGCATTCAGTACTTC. Using reference TRBV28 and TRBJ2-4 for the parts outside the CDR3, the full variable domain is DVKVTQSSRYLVKRTGEKVFLECVQDMDHENMFWYRQDPGLGLRLIYFSYDVKMKEKGDIPEGYSVSREKKERFSLILESASTNQTSMYLCASSAGGIQYFGAGTRLSVL.

The rearrangement uses TRBV6-2 or TRBV6-3 and TRBJ2-2; a weak D match, TRBD2 (6 bases). The length of the CDR3 is 16 residues. Germline-derived CDR1 and CDR2 are MNHEY and SVGEGT. The V gene lost 4 bases and the J gene lost 2 bases, with 14 bases spanning the gap. CDR3 DNA sequence: TGTGCCAGCAGTTCCGGGACTCCTATTAACACCGGGGAGCTGTTTTTT. It specifies CASSSGTPINTGELFF.